The source of this T cell receptor (beta chain) is a study of neurological immune-mediated disorders. Overall study results and limits: The most TCR clonal expansion was seen in HTLV-1-associated myelopathy, and the least was seen in multiple sclerosis, which fell below healthy controls. Private repertoires in all groups were suggested by the finding that expanded clones across subjects shared no CDR3 amino acid sequences.

Concerning this clonotype itself: The antigen remains undetermined. A much more abundant neighbour one base away suggests this may be a read error.

Over 180 million TCR-beta sequences (from 15-18 subjects) were yielded by each sequencing run. One entry per CDR3 protein, called by TCRdb with MiXCR from the 5' RACE reads. The sample shows around 23,000 distinct CDR3 sequences, about an eighth of them seen only once. From germline, CDR1 is SEHNR and CDR2 FQNEAQ (reference sequence). The length of the CDR3 is 16 residues. From 2 million PBMCs stored at -80 C, the unsorted libraries were generated. The chain carries TRBV7-9 and TRBJ1-1; a possible D gene is TRBD1 (6 bases). The TCR comes from a woman aged 40-49 years with HTLV-1-associated myelopathy (HAM/TSP). Sequencing was carried out using PBMCs. The CDR3 here is CAGSRTRGTVGGEAFF. For the CDR3, the DNA is TGTGCCGGCAGCAGAACTCGGGGCACAGTAGGGGGTGAAGCTTTCTTT.